This entry describes one TCR beta chain. Antigen unknown. The V gene end was trimmed by 3 bases and the J gene end by 5 bases; junction bases not matched to a gene: 9. This CDR3 is 15 amino acids long. CDR1 and CDR2 (germline): DFQATT, SNEGSKA (reference sequence). This sample was included in a study of breast tumors, draining lymph nodes, adjacent tissues. Findings and caveats of the study: The lymph node origin of tumor T cells was framed as consistent with a hypothesis, not demonstrated. Tumors had less TCR diversity than lymph nodes, more than nontumor tissue. Most tumor T cells seemingly derive from lymph node, then expand in tumor. Compared with basal-like, luminal-like tumors shared significantly more repertoire with nontumor tissue.

TCRdb used MiXCR to reprocess the multiplex PCR reads, holding one entry per CDR3 protein. The table records some 150,000 distinct CDR3 sequences, under 25% of them present only once. Samples came from axillary lymph nodes draining the breast cancer. The chain is built from TRBV20-1 and TRBJ2-5; 10 bases are shared with TRBD2. The origin of this receptor is a female donor with breast cancer. Some clones in this sample may be carry-over from other donors' samples. Sequencing used axillary lymph node tissue. DNA for the CDR3: TGCAGTGCTAGTGGGTCTAGCGGGAGTCGGGAGACCCAGTACTTC. Amino acids: CSASGSSGSRETQYF.